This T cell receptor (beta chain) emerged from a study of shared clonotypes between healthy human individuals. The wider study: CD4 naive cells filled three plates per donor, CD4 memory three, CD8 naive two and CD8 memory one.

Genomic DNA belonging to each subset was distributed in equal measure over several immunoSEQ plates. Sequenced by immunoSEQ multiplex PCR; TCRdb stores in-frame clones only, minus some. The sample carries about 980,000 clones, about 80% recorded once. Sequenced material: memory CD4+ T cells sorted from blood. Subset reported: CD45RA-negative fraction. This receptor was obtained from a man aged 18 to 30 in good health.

The DNA of the CDR3 is TGTGCCAGCAGCGTCGGGACTAGCATTCTAGATACGCAGTATTTT. It yields the protein CASSVGTSILDTQYF. The gene calls are TRBV7-9 and TRBJ2-3; 9 positions agree with TRBD2. This CDR3 has 15 residues. Per germline, CDR1 SEHNR and CDR2 FQNEAQ (reference sequence). The V segment lost 5 bases and the J segment 5 bases; nucleotides outside the gene matches: 8.